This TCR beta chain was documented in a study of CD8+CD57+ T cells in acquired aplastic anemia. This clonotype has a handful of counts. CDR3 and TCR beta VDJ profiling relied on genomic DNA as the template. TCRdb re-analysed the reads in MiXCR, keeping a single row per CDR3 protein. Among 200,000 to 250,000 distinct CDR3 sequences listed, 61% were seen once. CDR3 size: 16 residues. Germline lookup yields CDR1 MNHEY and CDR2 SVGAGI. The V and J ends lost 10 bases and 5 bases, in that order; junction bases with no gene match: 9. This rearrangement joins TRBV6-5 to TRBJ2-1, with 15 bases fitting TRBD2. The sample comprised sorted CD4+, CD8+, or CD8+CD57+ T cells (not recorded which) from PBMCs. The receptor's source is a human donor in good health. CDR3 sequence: CATWTSGGGWNNEQFF. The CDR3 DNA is TGTGCCACCTGGACTAGCGGGGGGGGCTGGAACAATGAGCAGTTCTTC.